The 26 T cell receptor beta chains listed next were all sequenced from one sample in a study of cytomegalovirus exposure and HLA in healthy donors. Assay: immunoSEQ multiplex PCR; the TCRdb copy retains only in-frame clones and omits some. The sample consists of around 150,000 clones, more than 85% of them appearing once. The sequenced material came from PBMCs. These receptors all come from a man younger than 35 in good health and CMV-seronegative.

The V and J genes are TRBV7-5 and TRBJ2-7; the table gives TRBD2 as D, unverified against the DNA. TRBV7-5 is marked as a pseudogene. The CDR3 is made up of 17 amino acids. CDR3 in amino acids: CARSPSSGRVRNYEQYV. CDR3 nucleotide sequence: TGTGCCAGAAGCCCCTCTAGCGGGAGAGTAAGGAACTACGAGCAGTACGTC.

The chain joins TRBV5-4 to TRBJ2-2, with D possibly matching TRBD2 (6 bases). CDR1 and CDR2 from the germline V gene are SGHNT and YYREEE (reference sequence). The V end was cut by 2 bases, the J end by 5 bases, with 13 bases between. CDR3 length equals 15 residues. CDR3 amino acids: CASSFDGSWTGELFF. In nucleotides, the CDR3 is TGTGCCAGCAGCTTCGACGGGAGTTGGACCGGGGAGCTGTTTTTT.

V and J are TRBV5-1 and TRBJ1-5, with TRBD1 matching 8 bases. The V and J ends lost 7 bases and 6 bases, in that order; junction bases with no gene match: 9. This CDR3 spans 14 amino acids. Germline V gene sequence: CDR1 SGHRS, CDR2 YFSETQ. The CDR3 DNA reads TGCGCCAGCCGCCCTGACAGGGGCACTCAGCCCCAGCATTTT. It translates to CASRPDRGTQPQHF.

This chain connects TRBV5-4 to TRBJ1-1; 9 nucleotides match TRBD1. CDR3 size: 16 residues. Germline trimming cut 3 bases from V and 6 bases from J; bases unmatched to any gene: 12. Germline loops: CDR1 SGHNT, CDR2 YYREEE (reference sequence). The CDR3 spells CASSSGQGRGGAEAFF. Here the CDR3 DNA reads TGTGCCAGCAGCTCAGGACAGGGGAGGGGTGGGGCTGAAGCTTTCTTT.

This rearrangement joins TRBV28 to TRBJ2-7, with 8 bases that match TRBD1. After removal of 4 bases from V and 3 bases from J, the junction contained 5 bases not matched to a gene. The CDR3 is 14 amino acids. The germline V gene encodes CDR1 MDHEN and CDR2 SYDVKM. This CDR3 reads CASSSGDRSYEQYV. CDR3 nucleotides: TGTGCCAGCAGTTCGGGGGACAGGAGCTACGAGCAGTACGTC.

The chain carries TRBV7-8 and TRBJ1-6; D is undetermined. Trimming shortened V by 2 bases and J by 10 bases, and 12 bases separated the two germline ends. There are 14 residues in the CDR3. Germline CDR1 and CDR2: SGHVS and FQNEAQ. The CDR3 is CASSLTGERSPLHF. The DNA of the CDR3 is TGTGCCAGCAGCTTAACGGGAGAACGATCACCCCTCCACTTT.

CDR3 residues: CASSEARSGSYEQYF. The CDR3 DNA sequence: TGTGCCAGCAGTGAAGCGCGCTCAGGGTCTTACGAGCAGTACTTC. The gene calls are TRBV6-1 and TRBJ2-7; tentative D call: TRBD1 (5 bases). In germline, CDR1 is MNHNS, CDR2 SASEGT. CDR3 length: 15 residues. Trimming removed 0 bases at V and 4 bases at J, with 13 bases between.

The V and J genes are TRBV18 and TRBJ1-3, with D uncertain. The CDR3 is made up of 17 amino acids. Trimming stripped 0 bases from V and 0 bases from J, with 12 bases between. The germline V gene has CDR1 KGHSH and CDR2 LQKENI. The CDR3 loop reads CASSPPGGSHSGNTIYF. CDR3 nucleotide sequence: TGTGCCAGCTCACCACCCGGCGGGTCCCACTCTGGAAACACCATATATTTT.

The sample holds a few counts of this clone. The J gene is TRBJ1-2, the V gene TRBV2; D possibly corresponds to TRBD1 (5 bases). V was clipped by 4 bases and J by 4 bases, with 10 bases between them. The CDR3 totals 13 residues. CDR1 is SNHLY, CDR2 FYNNEI, per germline. The CDR3 bases are TGTGCCAGCAGTGTCAGGGTGAGCTATGGCTACACCTTC. It translates to CASSVRVSYGYTF.

The V call is TRBV6-5, the J call TRBJ1-2; TRBD1 might be the D (5 bases). Germline lookup yields CDR1 MNHEY and CDR2 SVGAGI. CDR3 size: 15 residues. The V end was cut by 0 bases, the J end by 3 bases, with 11 bases between. The CDR3 spells CASSYSPTVHYGYTF. CDR3 coding DNA: TGTGCCAGCAGTTACTCTCCGACAGTGCACTATGGCTACACCTTC.

The V and J genes are TRBV5-1 and TRBJ2-3, with 13 bases matching TRBD2. This CDR3 region has 14 residues. Germline CDR1 reads SGHRS; CDR2 reads YFSETQ. V dropped 5 bases and J dropped 4; count of bases not matched to a gene: 1. CDR3 sequence reads: CASRLAGGPDTQYF. For the CDR3, the DNA is TGCGCCAGCAGACTAGCGGGGGGGCCAGATACGCAGTATTTT.

This clone was seen a single time. The CDR3 DNA reads TGCGCCAGCAGCTTGAGAGCGACAGGGGGACCCACAGATACGCAGTATTTT. This gives the protein CASSLRATGGPTDTQYF. The chain recombines TRBV5-1 with TRBJ2-3; TRBD1 aligns across 9 bases. J lost 2 bases, V lost 1 base, and 8 bases had no gene match. The CDR3 contains 17 residues. CDR1 SGHRS and CDR2 YFSETQ come from the germline V gene. The entire variable domain, with the rest obtained from reference TRBV5-1 and TRBJ2-3, is as follows: KAGVTQTPRYLIKTRGQQVTLSCSPISGHRSVSWYQQTPGQGLQFLFEYFSETQRNKGNFPGRFSGRQFSNSRSEMNVSTLELGDSALYLCASSLRATGGPTDTQYFGPGTRLTVL.

This rearrangement joins TRBV28 to TRBJ1-5; D might be TRBD1 (6 bases). The CDR3 totals 13 residues. The germline V gene encodes CDR1 MDHEN and CDR2 SYDVKM. V was shortened by 7 bases and J by 3 bases, with 10 bases between the two germline ends. The CDR3 protein is CASNQGPNQPQHF. The CDR3 nucleotides are TGTGCCAGCAACCAGGGGCCCAATCAGCCCCAGCATTTT.

The gene calls are TRBV10-3 and TRBJ2-2, with D possibly matching TRBD1 (6 bases). CDR1 and CDR2 from the germline V gene are ENHRY and SYGVKD. The CDR3 totals 14 residues. V was shortened by 9 bases and J by 8 bases, with 19 bases between the two germline ends. The CDR3 sequence: CAIPYRVKEGELFF. CDR3 bases: TGTGCCATTCCTTACAGGGTTAAGGAGGGGGAGCTGTTTTTT.

This clone was seen once. The chain has TRBV28 and TRBJ2-7, with 7 positions matching TRBD1. With V trimmed by 3 bases and J by 2 bases, 7 bases remained unmatched. The length of the CDR3 is 15 residues. CDR1 and CDR2 (germline): MDHEN, SYDVKM. For the CDR3, the DNA is TGTGCCAGCAGTTTGATGGGACAGAGGCCCTACGAGCAGTACTTC. As protein: CASSLMGQRPYEQYF.

The V call is TRBV28, the J call TRBJ2-2; 10 bases match TRBD1. This CDR3 has 18 amino acids. V was pared by 4 bases and J by 0 bases, with 8 bases of the junction left unmatched. Germline V lookup: CDR1 MDHEN, CDR2 SYDVKM. CDR3 bases: TGTGCCAGCAGTTCCTACCCAGGACAGGGGGCGAACACCGGGGAGCTGTTTTTT. Encoded protein: CASSSYPGQGANTGELFF.

The CDR3 sequence: CASSLGQGGVQPQHF. The CDR3 coding sequence is TGTGCCAGCAGTCTGGGACAGGGTGGGGTTCAGCCCCAGCATTTT. This chain connects TRBV6-5 to TRBJ1-5, with 9 bases matching TRBD1. V lost 5 bases and J lost 6; bases outside the gene matches: 8. Germline CDR1 MNHEY, CDR2 SVGAGI. This CDR3 contains 15 residues.

The V and J genes are TRBV6-1 and TRBJ2-7, with TRBD1 matching over 8 bases. Per germline, CDR1 MNHNS and CDR2 SASEGT. This CDR3 is built from 17 residues. After removal of 4 bases from V and 2 bases from J, the junction contained 13 bases not matched to a gene. The CDR3 sequence is CASSGDRGGLLTYEQYV. CDR3 sequence (DNA): TGTGCCAGCAGTGGAGACAGGGGTGGACTTTTAACCTACGAGCAGTACGTC.

Only a few counts were recorded for this clone. The chain combines TRBV6-4 with TRBJ2-2; 10 nucleotides match TRBD2. In germline, CDR1 is MRHNA, CDR2 SNTAGT. V shed 0 bases and J 1 base; nucleotides not matched to a gene: 2. This CDR3 has 17 amino acids. CDR3 protein: CASSDSLAGENTGELFF. The CDR3 DNA reads TGTGCCAGCAGTGACTCGCTAGCGGGGGAGAACACCGGGGAGCTGTTTTTT.

This clone was counted a single time. J is TRBJ2-6 and V is TRBV5-4, with D perhaps TRBD1 (5 bases). Trimming cost V 3 bases and J 7 bases, with 11 bases left between them. Germline CDR1 reads SGHNT; CDR2 reads YYREEE (reference sequence). This CDR3 is built from 14 residues. The CDR3, as DNA: TGTGCCAGCAGCTCCCCTCAGGGAGCCAACGTCCTGACTTTC. It encodes CASSSPQGANVLTF.

In nucleotides, the CDR3 is TGTGCCTCGGGTACGGGCAATCAGCCCCAGCATTTT. This sequence encodes CASGTGNQPQHF. The chain links TRBV6-6 to TRBJ1-5; D gene uncertain. The CDR3 sequence is 12 residues long. The ends were cut back, 11 bases at V and 2 bases at J, with 10 bases in the middle. Looked up from germline, CDR1 is MNHNY and CDR2 is SVGAGI (reference sequence).

This clone was seen more than once but under ten times. The rearrangement links TRBV7-8 to TRBJ2-2; TRBD2 is a possible D gene (5 bases). The CDR3 length is 14 residues. CDR1 SGHVS and CDR2 FQNEAQ come from the germline V gene. Trimming pared 4 bases from V and 5 bases from J, leaving 11 bases between. The CDR3 reads CASSWTELTGELFF. The CDR3 DNA sequence: TGTGCCAGCAGCTGGACTGAACTAACCGGGGAGCTGTTTTTT.

This chain links TRBV10-3 with TRBJ2-1; perhaps TRBD1 as D (6 bases). This CDR3 is 13 amino acids long. V was pared by 5 bases and J by 5 bases, with 10 bases between. Germline-derived CDR1 and CDR2 are ENHRY and SYGVKD. DNA of the CDR3: TGTGCCATCAGTCCAAGGGGGAACAATGAGCAGTTCTTC. The encoded protein is CAISPRGNNEQFF.

V usage is TRBV7-6 and J usage is TRBJ2-2; 11 bases align to TRBD1. CDR1 is SGHVS, CDR2 FNYEAQ, per germline. The CDR3 loop spans 16 amino acids. V shed 1 base, J shed 6 bases, and the junction held 4 bases outside the gene matches. The CDR3 coding sequence is TGTGCCAGCAGCTTAGTTGGGACAGGGGGTCCCGGGGAGCTGTTTTTT. Its protein product is CASSLVGTGGPGELFF.

The chain combines TRBV7-9 with TRBJ2-7; 11 positions match TRBD1. From germline, CDR1 is SEHNR and CDR2 FQNEAQ (reference sequence). The CDR3 covers 15 residues. V was clipped by 5 bases and J by 6 bases; unmatched bases: 9. The CDR3, as DNA: TGTGCCAGCAGCCCGCTCCGGACAGGGGGCGGCGAGCAGTACTTC. This codes for CASSPLRTGGGEQYF. Looking up the rest from reference TRBV7-9 and TRBJ2-7 gives the full variable domain: DTGVSQNPRHKITKRGQNVTFRCDPISEHNRLYWYRQTLGQGPEFLTYFQNEAQLEKSRLLSDRFSAERPKGSFSTLEIQRTEQGDSAMYLCASSPLRTGGGEQYFGPGTRLTVT.

This chain uses TRBV15 with TRBJ2-5; possible D gene TRBD1, 5 bases. V was pared by 6 bases and J by 2 bases, with 16 bases between. Looked up from germline, CDR1 is LNHNV and CDR2 is YYDKDF (reference sequence). CDR3 size: 15 residues. CDR3 bases: TGTGCCACCAGAAACTTAAGGGGCTTGCAAGAGACCCAGTACTTC. Encoded protein: CATRNLRGLQETQYF.